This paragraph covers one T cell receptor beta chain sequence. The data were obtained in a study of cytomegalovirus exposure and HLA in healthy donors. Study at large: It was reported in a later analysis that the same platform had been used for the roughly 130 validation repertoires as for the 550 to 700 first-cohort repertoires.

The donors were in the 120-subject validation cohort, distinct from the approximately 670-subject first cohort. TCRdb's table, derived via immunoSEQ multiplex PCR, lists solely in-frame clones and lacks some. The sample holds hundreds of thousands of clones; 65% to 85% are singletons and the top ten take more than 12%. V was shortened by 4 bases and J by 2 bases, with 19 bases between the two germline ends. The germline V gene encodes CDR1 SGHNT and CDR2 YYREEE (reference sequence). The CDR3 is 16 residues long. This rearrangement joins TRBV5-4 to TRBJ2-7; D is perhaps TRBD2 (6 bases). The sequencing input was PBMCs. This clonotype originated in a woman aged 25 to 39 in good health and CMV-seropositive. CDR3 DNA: TGTGCCAGCAGCAGTTATGCCGGGACTTCTACCTACGAGCAGTACTTC. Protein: CASSSYAGTSTYEQYF. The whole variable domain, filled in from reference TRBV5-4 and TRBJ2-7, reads ETGVTQSPTHLIKTRGQQVTLRCSSQSGHNTVSWYQQALGQGPQFIFQYYREEENGRGNFPPRFSGLQFPNYSSELNVNALELDDSALYLCASSSYAGTSTYEQYFGPGTRLTVT.